Below, one TCR beta chain is given with its context. The data are from a study of CD8 T cells in Susac syndrome. Through negative isolation, CD4+ and CD8+ T cells were obtained, while TEMRA cells were enriched using FACS. V was cut by 0 bases and J by 2 bases, with 11 bases left in between. The germline V gene encodes CDR1 SGHRS and CDR2 YFSETQ. This CDR3 contains 15 residues. RNA was extracted with the RNeasy kit, and a quantity of roughly 0.5 to 1 ug was reverse transcribed using random hexamers. immunoSEQ multiplex PCR amplified TCR beta CDR3 across 54 Vbeta, 13 Jbeta. One entry per CDR3 protein results from TCRdb running MiXCR on the immunoSEQ multiplex PCR reads. This table has some 300,000 distinct CDR3 sequences, approximately 85% appearing once.

This chain joins TRBV5-1 and TRBJ2-5; D is ambiguous. This TCR came from a human donor with multiple sclerosis. Sequencing used CD8+ T cells from PBMCs. The CDR3 here is CASSLDLGIQETQYF. CDR3 coding DNA: TGCGCCAGCAGCTTGGACCTAGGGATTCAAGAGACCCAGTACTTC.